The next 30 T cell receptor beta chains were all read from a single sample in a study of T-cell memory formation after mild COVID-19. MiXCR, run by TCRdb on the 5' RACE reads, gives a single entry per CDR3 protein. The table has about 170,000 distinct CDR3 sequences, roughly 13% seen once. The specimen was PBMCs or a T cell subset sorted from them (not recorded which). Receptor source: a man aged 18 to 35 who had mild COVID-19 (a few samples of this study predate the infection). Cell type and time point are not known.

The chain carries TRBV29-1 and TRBJ2-5; D perhaps matches TRBD1 (5 bases). The CDR3 covers 12 residues. V lost 6 bases and J lost 5, with 13 bases in between. Germline CDR1 reads SQVTM; CDR2 reads ANQGSEA. As DNA, the CDR3 is TGCAGCGTAGCGTCAGGGTTGGAGACCCAGTACTTC. This translates into CSVASGLETQYF.

This clonotype was observed many times. The gene calls are TRBV6-1 and TRBJ1-4; D gene uncertain. Germline V gene data show CDR1 as MNHNS and CDR2 as SASEGT. Trimming took 5 bases from V and 4 from J, leaving 23 bases between them. The CDR3 is 18 residues long. The CDR3 bases are TGTGCCAGCAGTTGGGATTTTCGTTCGTCCGCCTTTAATGAAAAACTGTTTTTT. Translation: CASSWDFRSSAFNEKLFF.

The chain joins TRBV12-3 or TRBV12-4 to TRBJ2-7; D is unresolved. CDR3 length: 11 residues. Trimming took off 5 bases at V and 4 bases at J, with 6 bases between the two ends. The CDR3 here is CASSQGYEQYV. The DNA for the CDR3 is TGTGCCAGCAGTCAAGGGTACGAGCAGTACGTC.

This clonotype appeared a few times. This chain joins TRBV2 and TRBJ1-6; D call uncertain. V lost 3 bases and J 8 bases, leaving 17 bases between the germline ends. The CDR3 extends over 16 amino acids. Germline loops: CDR1 SNHLY, CDR2 FYNNEI. The CDR3 loop is CASSDLRALGDSPLHF. The CDR3, as DNA: TGTGCCAGCAGTGATCTTAGGGCTCTGGGAGATTCACCCCTCCACTTT.

In this sample, this clonotype turned up a few times. The chain is built from TRBV4-3 and TRBJ2-3; 7 positions match TRBD2. In germline, CDR1 is LGHNA, CDR2 YSLEER. The CDR3 covers 16 residues. With 1 base clipped from V and 1 base from J, the junction kept 5 bases outside the gene matches. The DNA of the CDR3 is TGCGCCAGCAGCCAAGCGGGCCTAGCGGGCACAGATACGCAGTATTTT. Amino acid sequence: CASSQAGLAGTDTQYF.

This clonotype was picked up a small number of times. The V gene is TRBV6-2 or TRBV6-3, the J gene TRBJ2-2, with D possibly matching TRBD1 (5 bases). The CDR3 covers 13 residues. The V gene lost 6 bases and the J gene lost 9 bases, with 14 bases spanning the gap. Germline V lookup: CDR1 MNHEY, CDR2 SVGEGT. The CDR3 DNA follows: TGTGCCAGCAGCCAGGGTCGAGTTCGGGAGCTGTTTTTT. As protein: CASSQGRVRELFF.

This chain links TRBV5-1 with TRBJ2-5; no definite D call. CDR1 and CDR2 (germline): SGHRS, YFSETQ. The V end lost 0 bases, the J end lost 5 bases, and 8 bases lay between the germline ends. The CDR3 is made up of 13 amino acids. CDR3 residues: CASSLVGFETQYF. The CDR3 nucleotides are TGCGCCAGCAGCTTGGTCGGGTTCGAGACCCAGTACTTC. Drawing the rest from reference TRBV5-1 and TRBJ2-5, the complete variable domain is KAGVTQTPRYLIKTRGQQVTLSCSPISGHRSVSWYQQTPGQGLQFLFEYFSETQRNKGNFPGRFSGRQFSNSRSEMNVSTLELGDSALYLCASSLVGFETQYFGPGTRLLVL.

V usage is TRBV28 and J usage is TRBJ2-3; 10 bases fit TRBD2. The CDR3 loop spans 16 amino acids. Germline V CDR1 and CDR2: MDHEN, SYDVKM. Trimming took 5 bases from V and 1 from J; bases not matched to a gene: 6. The CDR3, as DNA: TGTGCCAGCAGTCGGACTAGCGGCTACGGCACAGATACGCAGTATTTT. Translated, it gives CASSRTSGYGTDTQYF.

This clonotype has just a few counts. The rearrangement joins TRBV9 to TRBJ1-5, with TRBD1 as a possible D gene (5 bases). CDR3 length: 16 residues. Germline assignment: CDR1 SGDLS and CDR2 YYNGEE. V dropped 0 bases and J dropped 7 bases, with 17 bases sitting between them. CDR3 amino acids: CASSVAKVRAPQPQHF. Written as DNA, the CDR3 is TGTGCCAGCAGCGTAGCTAAGGTCAGGGCGCCACAGCCCCAGCATTTT. Variable domain in full (rest from reference TRBV9 and TRBJ1-5): DSGVTQTPKHLITATGQRVTLRCSPRSGDLSVYWYQQSLDQGLQFLIQYYNGEERAKGNILERFSAQQFPDLHSELNLSSLELGDSALYFCASSVAKVRAPQPQHFGDGTRLSIL.

V is TRBV11-2 and J is TRBJ1-4; 11 positions match TRBD1. CDR3 size: 16 residues. The junction had 1 base not matched to a gene; V was cut back by 4 bases and J by 0 bases. Per the germline V gene, CDR1 is SGHAT and CDR2 is FQNNGV. This chain's CDR3 is CASSWGQGATNEKLFF. CDR3 nucleotide sequence: TGTGCCAGCAGCTGGGGACAGGGGGCAACTAATGAAAAACTGTTTTTT.

This clonotype has a handful of counts. The chain joins TRBV20-1 to TRBJ2-7; D is unresolved. V was trimmed by 6 bases and J by 0 bases, leaving 9 bases between them. CDR1 is DFQATT, CDR2 SNEGSKA, per germline (reference sequence). This CDR3 is 12 amino acids long. The CDR3 protein is CSARKSSYEQYV. The CDR3 DNA reads as TGCAGTGCCAGGAAGAGCTCCTACGAGCAGTACGTC.

CDR3 sequence (DNA): TGTGCCAGCAGCTTAGGAGGCGGGCCGGGGGGCTACACCTTC. Residues: CASSLGGGPGGYTF. The V gene is TRBV7-2, the J gene TRBJ1-2, with D hard to call. The V gene's germline CDR1 is SGHTA and CDR2 FQGNSA. The CDR3 is made up of 14 amino acids. Deletions cut 1 base from V and 8 bases from J, with 14 bases between.

This clonotype was seen a handful of times. The chain combines TRBV6-5 with TRBJ2-5; D is possibly TRBD1 (5 bases). The CDR3 contains 17 residues. In germline, CDR1 is MNHEY, CDR2 SVGAGI. V lost 0 bases and J 4 bases, leaving 18 bases between the germline ends. CDR3 in amino acids: CASSYSRRTPVGETQYF. The CDR3 DNA sequence: TGTGCCAGCAGTTACTCGAGACGGACACCCGTAGGAGAGACCCAGTACTTC.

There are a few counts of this clonotype. The chain links TRBV11-2 to TRBJ2-5; D is possibly TRBD2 (5 bases). This CDR3 is 14 amino acids long. The germline V gene encodes CDR1 SGHAT and CDR2 FQNNGV. The V gene lost 5 bases and the J gene lost 4 bases, with 14 bases spanning the gap. The CDR3: CASSPRPAGETQYF. The CDR3 DNA follows: TGTGCCAGCAGCCCCCGTCCCGCGGGAGAGACCCAGTACTTC.

The chain recombines TRBV7-3 with TRBJ1-1, with unresolved D. There are 13 residues in the CDR3. Per germline, CDR1 SGHTA and CDR2 FQGTGA. Trimming removed 4 bases from V and 1 base from J, with 7 bases in between. Here the CDR3 reads CASSWTPNTEAFF. The CDR3, as DNA: TGTGCCAGCAGCTGGACTCCGAACACTGAAGCTTTCTTT. Based on the CDR3 plus reference TRBV7-3 and TRBJ1-1, the full variable domain is GAGVSQTPSNKVTEKGKYVELRCDPISGHTALYWYRQSLGQGPEFLIYFQGTGAADDSGLPNDRFFAVRPEGSVSTLKIQRTERGDSAVYLCASSWTPNTEAFFGQGTRLTVV.

The chain combines TRBV7-2 with TRBJ1-2; D ambiguous. CDR3 length equals 14 residues. With 5 bases removed from V and 8 bases from J, the gap between germline ends came to 18 bases. CDR1 SGHTA and CDR2 FQGNSA come from the germline V gene. DNA of the CDR3: TGTGCCAGCAGCCCCCGGTGGGGAATCGACGGCTACACCTTC. Its translation: CASSPRWGIDGYTF.

This clonotype turned up a few times. The V and J genes are TRBV18 and TRBJ2-5; perhaps D is TRBD1 or TRBD2 (5 bases each). This CDR3 contains 14 residues. Germline-derived CDR1 and CDR2 are KGHSH and LQKENI. V was trimmed by 1 base and J by 2 bases, leaving 8 bases between them. The CDR3 region is CASSPRDAQETQYF. CDR3 nucleotide sequence: TGTGCCAGCTCACCACGGGACGCGCAAGAGACCCAGTACTTC.

The V call is TRBV10-3, the J call TRBJ1-3; D ambiguous. V lost 5 bases and J lost 0, with 2 bases in between. The germline CDR1 and CDR2 sequences are ENHRY and SYGVKD. The CDR3 covers 12 residues. The CDR3 is CAISPSGNTIYF. The CDR3 DNA reads as TGTGCCATCAGTCCCTCTGGAAACACCATATATTTT.

This clonotype was found a few times. CDR3 sequence (DNA): TGCGCCAGCAGTGGGCGATACGAGCAGTACTTC. Translated: CASSGRYEQYF. This chain connects TRBV5-1 to TRBJ2-7; D gene ambiguous. The CDR3 is 11 residues long. CDR1 and CDR2 from the germline V gene are SGHRS and YFSETQ. V was shortened by 5 bases and J by 4 bases, with 7 bases between the two germline ends.

This clonotype turned up a few times. V usage is TRBV18 and J usage is TRBJ1-1, with D unclear. The CDR3 extends over 11 amino acids. Germline V gene data show CDR1 as KGHSH and CDR2 as LQKENI. The germline V and J ends were trimmed by 2 bases and 6 bases, with 4 bases remaining between them. The CDR3 sequence: CASSPGAEAFF. The CDR3 coding sequence is TGTGCCAGCTCACCAGGGGCTGAAGCTTTCTTT.

This clonotype was found many times. This chain joins TRBV5-1 and TRBJ1-2; no reliable D call. With 0 bases removed from V and 4 bases from J, the gap between germline ends came to 10 bases. The CDR3 runs to 14 residues. CDR1 and CDR2 (germline): SGHRS, YFSETQ. The CDR3 nucleotides are TGCGCCAGCAGCTTGGGAGGCAGACTCTATGGCTACACCTTC. Amino acid sequence: CASSLGGRLYGYTF.

This clonotype has only a few counts. The V and J genes are TRBV10-3 and TRBJ2-5, with a weak D call TRBD1 (5 bases). CDR1 ENHRY and CDR2 SYGVKD come from the germline V gene. The CDR3 has 15 residues. Trimming pared 6 bases from V and 1 base from J, leaving 15 bases between. CDR3 in amino acids: CAIRKDNLPQETQYF. In DNA form, the CDR3 reads TGTGCCATCAGGAAGGACAACCTACCCCAAGAGACCCAGTACTTC.

This clonotype was found a few times. The rearrangement links TRBV7-6 to TRBJ2-5, with D maybe TRBD2 (6 bases). The CDR3 is made up of 15 amino acids. The V end lost 5 bases, the J end lost 5 bases, and 18 bases lay between the germline ends. CDR1 is SGHVS and CDR2 is FNYEAQ in the germline V gene. CDR3 protein: CASSPGQGRGETQYF. The CDR3 DNA sequence: TGTGCCAGCAGCCCCGGCCAAGGACGGGGGGAGACCCAGTACTTC.

V usage is TRBV6-2 or TRBV6-3 and J usage is TRBJ2-3; 9 bases align to TRBD2. CDR1 is MNHEY and CDR2 is SVGEGT in the germline V gene. The CDR3 runs to 16 residues. Trimming cost V 6 bases and J 9 bases; bases outside gene matches: 16. The CDR3 reads CASSPLGRGGTPTQYF. In DNA, the CDR3 is TGTGCCAGCAGCCCCTTAGGGCGGGGGGGCACTCCGACGCAGTATTTT.

This clonotype was seen many times. CDR3 coding DNA: TGCGCCAGCAGCTTGGCCGGGACGTGGGGGCATTACGAGCAGTACTTC. This gives the protein CASSLAGTWGHYEQYF. The chain uses TRBV5-1 and TRBJ2-7; D is possibly TRBD1 (6 bases). Germline V lookup: CDR1 SGHRS, CDR2 YFSETQ. The CDR3 is 16 residues long. The V end lost 0 bases, the J end lost 4 bases, and 17 bases lay between the germline ends.

CDR3 sequence (DNA): TGTGCCAGCAGCTCCTATAGCCTCGGGGCCAACGTCCTGACTTTC. It codes for CASSSYSLGANVLTF. The rearrangement joins TRBV7-2 to TRBJ2-6; D ambiguous. The CDR3 is 15 residues long. Germline CDR1 and CDR2: SGHTA and FQGNSA. V was trimmed by 4 bases and J by 4 bases, leaving 11 bases between them.

A few counts support this clonotype. This sequence joins TRBV7-2 and TRBJ1-2; D remains unclear. CDR3 length: 13 residues. Trimming took 3 bases from V and 6 from J, leaving 11 bases between them. CDR1 is SGHTA, CDR2 FQGNSA, per germline. CDR3 region: CASSLRRVDGYTF. For the CDR3, the DNA is TGTGCCAGCAGCTTGAGAAGGGTCGATGGCTACACCTTC.

The genes are TRBV5-1 and TRBJ1-2; TRBD1 matches 9 bases. J lost 4 bases, V lost 6 bases, and 7 bases had no gene match. This CDR3 has 14 residues. CDR1 SGHRS and CDR2 YFSETQ come from the germline V gene. CDR3 nucleotides: TGCGCCAGCACAGACAGGGGGGCCTCCTATGGCTACACCTTC. It codes for CASTDRGASYGYTF. Together with reference TRBV5-1 and TRBJ1-2, the CDR3 gives the full variable domain: KAGVTQTPRYLIKTRGQQVTLSCSPISGHRSVSWYQQTPGQGLQFLFEYFSETQRNKGNFPGRFSGRQFSNSRSEMNVSTLELGDSALYLCASTDRGASYGYTFGSGTRLTVV.

This clonotype was recorded many times. This chain connects TRBV7-9 to TRBJ1-1; D not resolved. The germline V gene has CDR1 SEHNR and CDR2 FQNEAQ (reference sequence). Trimming pared 1 base from V and 1 base from J, leaving 4 bases between. The CDR3 has 13 amino acids. CDR3 loop: CASSLESNTEAFF. Written as DNA, the CDR3 is TGTGCCAGCAGCTTAGAATCGAACACTGAAGCTTTCTTT.

V is TRBV5-1 and J is TRBJ2-7; D unresolved. V lost 2 bases and J 3 bases, leaving 12 bases between the germline ends. This CDR3 is 14 amino acids long. Germline V gene lookup returns CDR1 SGHRS and CDR2 YFSETQ. CDR3 residues: CASSFSDALYEQYF. Here the CDR3 DNA reads TGCGCCAGCAGCTTCAGCGATGCTCTCTACGAGCAGTACTTC. Full variable domain (remainder filled in from reference TRBV5-1 and TRBJ2-7): KAGVTQTPRYLIKTRGQQVTLSCSPISGHRSVSWYQQTPGQGLQFLFEYFSETQRNKGNFPGRFSGRQFSNSRSEMNVSTLELGDSALYLCASSFSDALYEQYFGPGTRLTVT.